This passage covers 25 T cell receptor beta chains from one sample sequenced in a study of cytomegalovirus exposure and HLA in healthy donors. The PCR ran on 60 Vbeta and 13 Jbeta primers. Only in-frame clones appear in the TCRdb table, and some are missing; sequencing was by immunoSEQ multiplex PCR. Here the sample spans about 130,000 clones, more than 65% being singletons. The sequenced material came from PBMCs. Receptors originate from a man aged 50 to 59 in good health and CMV-seronegative.

This chain uses TRBV4-3 with TRBJ1-5, with no clear D. The V gene's germline CDR1 is LGHNA and CDR2 YSLEER. Trimming took off 1 base at V and 6 bases at J, with 7 bases between the two ends. The CDR3 is 13 residues long. The DNA for the CDR3 is TGCGCCAGCAGCCAAGCGGGAGGTCAGCCCCAGCATTTT. Protein sequence: CASSQAGGQPQHF.

V gene TRBV25-1 combines with J gene TRBJ2-7; D may be TRBD2 (6 bases). Germline values: CDR1 MGHDK, CDR2 SYGVNS. Trimming left V 7 bases short and J 3 bases short, with 13 bases between. CDR3 length equals 13 residues. The CDR3 DNA follows: TGTGCCAGCATTGGCGGGATGGGCTACGAGCAGTACTTC. Translated: CASIGGMGYEQYF.

The chain employs TRBV5-1 and TRBJ2-5, with TRBD2 matching 9 bases. Germline V lookup: CDR1 SGHRS, CDR2 YFSETQ. Trimming removed 0 bases from V and 4 bases from J; junction bases left unmatched: 7. CDR3 length: 16 amino acids. DNA of the CDR3: TGCGCCAGCAGCTTGGCGGGTAGCGGGGGAAGAGAGACCCAGTACTTC. This encodes CASSLAGSGGRETQYF.

The V call is TRBV5-6, the J call TRBJ1-1, with D maybe TRBD1 (5 bases). Deletions cut 4 bases from V and 2 bases from J, with 9 bases between. The CDR3 totals 13 residues. Per the germline V gene, CDR1 is SGHDT and CDR2 is YYEEEE. Here the CDR3 reads CASSRQLNTEAFF. The CDR3 bases are TGTGCCAGCAGCAGACAGCTTAACACTGAAGCTTTCTTT.

V usage is TRBV2 and J usage is TRBJ2-7; D perhaps matches TRBD2 (7 bases). In germline, CDR1 is SNHLY, CDR2 FYNNEI. This CDR3 has 14 residues. Deletions cut 7 bases from V and 3 bases from J, with 16 bases between. The CDR3 nucleotides are TGTGCCAGCATTGACCGGGGGGCACTCTACGAGCAGTACTTC. This gives the protein CASIDRGALYEQYF.

This clone turned up a few times. V is TRBV27 and J is TRBJ1-1; the D is unclear. From germline, CDR1 is MNHEY and CDR2 SMNVEV (reference sequence). CDR3 length: 12 residues. The germline V and J ends were trimmed by 2 bases and 5 bases, with 6 bases remaining between them. As DNA, the CDR3 is TGTGCCAGCAGTTTACTCCGGACTGAAGCTTTCTTT. It encodes CASSLLRTEAFF.

The rearrangement joins TRBV19 to TRBJ1-4; D ambiguous. V gave up 5 bases and J gave up 6 bases, with 7 bases separating them. CDR1 and CDR2 (germline): LNHDA, SQIVND (reference sequence). This CDR3 has 12 residues. The CDR3 DNA follows: TGTGCCAGTAGTGGACTAGATGAAAAACTGTTTTTT. Translation gives CASSGLDEKLFF.

This chain uses TRBV5-1 with TRBJ2-1, with a tentative D call TRBD1 (8 bases). The V end was cut by 5 bases, the J end by 7 bases, with 25 bases between. The CDR3 runs 17 residues. In germline, CDR1 is SGHRS, CDR2 YFSETQ. In nucleotides, the CDR3 is TGCGCCAGCAGATTAGACAGGGGAGGGAACATAGGGAATGAGCAGTTCTTC. The encoded protein is CASRLDRGGNIGNEQFF.

The CDR3 DNA follows: TGTGCCAGCTCACCAGTCATGAACACTGAAGCTTTCTTT. This sequence encodes CASSPVMNTEAFF. The V gene is TRBV18, the J gene TRBJ1-1; no definite D call. V lost 2 bases, J lost 0 bases, and 4 bases lay in between. The CDR3 length is 13 residues. The germline gives CDR1 KGHSH, CDR2 LQKENI.

The chain carries TRBV30 and TRBJ1-2; TRBD1 matches at 9 bases. Germline assignment: CDR1 GTSNPN and CDR2 SVGIG (reference sequence). Trimming at V came to 3 bases and at J to 1 base, leaving 6 bases not matched to a gene. The CDR3 is 15 amino acids. CDR3 DNA sequence: TGTGCCTGGAGGGGCGGACAGGGGAATAACTATGGCTACACCTTC. This codes for CAWRGGQGNNYGYTF.

This clone was counted a single time. The chain combines TRBV30 with TRBJ1-2; D is undetermined. Germline CDR1 reads GTSNPN; CDR2 reads SVGIG (reference sequence). Trimming removed 2 bases from V and 6 bases from J, with 13 bases in between. The CDR3 totals 13 residues. Here the CDR3 DNA reads TGTGCCTGGAGTAATCAAGCCCTCCATGGCTACACCTTC. Translating it yields CAWSNQALHGYTF.

The chain couples TRBV6-1 to TRBJ2-7; the D is unclear. CDR1 is MNHNS, CDR2 SASEGT, per germline. The CDR3 runs to 14 residues. Trimming shortened V by 1 base and J by 3 bases, and 10 bases separated the two germline ends. The CDR3 region has the DNA TGTGCCAGCAGTGAAGTACACTCGGGCTACGAGCAGTACTTC. Translated, it gives CASSEVHSGYEQYF.

V and J are TRBV2 and TRBJ2-7; tentative D call: TRBD1 (5 bases). Germline V gives CDR1 SNHLY, CDR2 FYNNEI. The CDR3 runs 12 residues. Deletions cut 8 bases from V and 3 bases from J, with 11 bases between. The DNA for the CDR3 is TGTGCCAGCGTAGGGGCGAACTACGAGCAGTACTTC. It yields the protein CASVGANYEQYF.

The chain employs TRBV21-1 and TRBJ1-2. TRBV21-1 is a documented pseudogene. The CDR3 has 15 amino acids. DNA for the CDR3: TGTGCCAGCAGCAAAGCCCTTCGACGGGGGAAAGGCTACACCTTC. Residues: CASSKALRRGKGYTF.

V usage is TRBV18 and J usage is TRBJ1-1; D is unresolved. The CDR3 contains 13 residues. The germline V and J ends were trimmed by 2 bases and 3 bases, with 7 bases remaining between them. Looked up from germline, CDR1 is KGHSH and CDR2 is LQKENI. Here the CDR3 reads CASSPIGDTEAFF. CDR3 nucleotides: TGTGCCAGCTCACCAATCGGAGACACTGAAGCTTTCTTT.

The rearrangement joins TRBV2 to TRBJ1-1; D remains ambiguous. Trimming pared 6 bases from V and 0 bases from J, leaving 11 bases between. Germline V gives CDR1 SNHLY, CDR2 FYNNEI. This CDR3 has 14 residues. CDR3 residues: CASSPESVNTEAFF. The CDR3 nucleotides read TGTGCCAGCAGCCCCGAGTCGGTGAACACTGAAGCTTTCTTT. Full variable domain (outside the CDR3, taken from reference TRBV2 and TRBJ1-1): EPEVTQTPSHQVTQMGQEVILRCVPISNHLYFYWYRQILGQKVEFLVSFYNNEISEKSEIFDDQFSVERPDGSNFTLKIRSTKLEDSAMYFCASSPESVNTEAFFGQGTRLTVV.

The chain has TRBV6-4 and TRBJ2-3; 8 nucleotides line up with TRBD2. J was trimmed by 2 bases and V by 5 bases; bases with no gene match: 6. From germline, CDR1 is MRHNA and CDR2 SNTAGT. This CDR3 is 15 amino acids long. In nucleotides, the CDR3 is TGTGCCAGCAGTATAGGACTAGCAGCCACAGATACGCAGTATTTT. This sequence encodes CASSIGLAATDTQYF.

V usage is TRBV4-1 and J usage is TRBJ2-7, with 10 nucleotides matching TRBD2. The CDR3 length is 16 residues. J gave up 1 base and V 5 bases, and 8 bases lay outside the gene matches. Germline lookup yields CDR1 MGHRA and CDR2 YSYEKL. DNA for the CDR3: TGCGCCAGCAGCGAAGTCGCTAGCGGGGGTTCCTACGAGCAGTACTTC. Translated, it gives CASSEVASGGSYEQYF.

This clone was counted a few times. The chain recombines TRBV27 with TRBJ1-3; a weak D match, TRBD1 (5 bases). This CDR3 is 17 amino acids long. Germline CDR1 reads MNHEY; CDR2 reads SMNVEV (reference sequence). Trimming took 4 bases from V and 0 from J, leaving 16 bases between them. The CDR3, as DNA: TGTGCCAGCAGTTCGCCCCCCCCCAGGGACTCTGGAAACACCATATATTTT. Protein sequence: CASSSPPPRDSGNTIYF.

V gene TRBV9 combines with J gene TRBJ1-6; TRBD1 is a possible D gene (5 bases). Germline lookup yields CDR1 SGDLS and CDR2 YYNGEE. This CDR3 spans 14 amino acids. V was clipped by 1 base and J by 6 bases, with 8 bases between them. The CDR3 DNA follows: TGTGCCAGCAGCGTAACACAGGTTAATTCACCCCTCCACTTT. Protein sequence: CASSVTQVNSPLHF. The full variable domain, in which reference TRBV9 and TRBJ1-6 provide the parts outside the CDR3, is DSGVTQTPKHLITATGQRVTLRCSPRSGDLSVYWYQQSLDQGLQFLIQYYNGEERAKGNILERFSAQQFPDLHSELNLSSLELGDSALYFCASSVTQVNSPLHFGNGTRLTVT.

V gene TRBV5-6 combines with J gene TRBJ1-2, with 8 nucleotides matching TRBD1. This CDR3 comprises 14 residues. The trim removed 3 bases at V and 8 bases at J, leaving 9 bases unmatched. CDR1 is SGHDT, CDR2 YYEEEE, per germline. As DNA, the CDR3 is TGTGCCAGCAGCTCAGTTGGACAGGGTGGGGGCTACACCTTC. It is translated as CASSSVGQGGGYTF.

This clone is a singleton in its sample. The chain is built from TRBV6-5 and TRBJ1-5, with 7 bases that match TRBD1. Losses at the gene ends were 2 bases for V and 5 bases for J; bases not matched to a gene: 9. Germline CDR1 and CDR2: MNHEY and SVGAGI. This CDR3 region has 16 residues. The CDR3 protein is CASSYAGTAPYQPQHF. The CDR3 region has the DNA TGTGCCAGCAGTTACGCCGGGACAGCCCCTTATCAGCCCCAGCATTTT.

This sequence joins TRBV6-5 and TRBJ2-2; D is unclear. CDR3 length: 12 amino acids. Trimming removed 4 bases from V and 6 bases from J, with 6 bases in between. The germline V gene has CDR1 MNHEY and CDR2 SVGAGI. The CDR3 loop is CASSLAPGELFF. Here the CDR3 DNA reads TGTGCCAGCAGTTTAGCTCCCGGGGAGCTGTTTTTT.

The rearrangement joins TRBV5-1 to TRBJ1-4, with D perhaps TRBD1 (6 bases). This CDR3 contains 15 residues. CDR1 is SGHRS and CDR2 is YFSETQ in the germline V gene. V lost 3 bases and J lost 4, with 13 bases in between. CDR3 sequence: CASSWGTTRNEKLFF. The DNA of the CDR3 is TGCGCCAGCAGCTGGGGGACAACCCGTAATGAAAAACTGTTTTTT.

This chain joins TRBV7-8 and TRBJ1-1; D might be TRBD1 (6 bases). Trimming left V 7 bases short and J 0 bases short, with 12 bases between. CDR1 SGHVS and CDR2 FQNEAQ come from the germline V gene. CDR3 length: 14 amino acids. Here the CDR3 reads CASKFRGMNTEAFF. In DNA, the CDR3 is TGTGCCAGCAAGTTTAGGGGGATGAACACTGAAGCTTTCTTT.